These T cell receptor beta chains were read from a single sample in a study of post-analysis software for immune sequencing data. Via MiXCR, TCRdb re-called the PCR reads, giving one row per CDR3 protein. The sample has 350,000 to 500,000 distinct CDR3 sequences, approximately 37% seen once. The source material was blood. The receptors stem from a girl between 2 and 10 years old with multiple sclerosis. CDR3s leave out the opening cysteine and the closing phenylalanine or tryptophan.

j_call v_call cdr3_aa
TRBJ2-5 TRBV27 ASSLSRGGETQY
TRBJ1-5 TRBV12-3/TRBV12-4 ASSSVVGGINQPQH
TRBJ2-5 TRBV28 ASRIYSRETQY
TRBJ2-7 TRBV25-1 ASSTRQPSGGGRQY
TRBJ1-1 TRBV28 ASKKVNTEAF
TRBJ1-1 TRBV12-5 ASGSFDYRTEAF
TRBJ2-1 TRBV2 ASRGFPGQFEF
TRBJ2-1 TRBV11-2 ASSLVTSAYNEQF
TRBJ2-1 TRBV11-2 ASSLDLGGSGYNEQF
TRBJ2-1 TRBV12-3/TRBV12-4 ASSSTNTYNEQF
TRBJ2-1 TRBV25-1 ASSEGDGGYNEQF
TRBJ2-3 TRBV28 ASGAASTDTQY
TRBJ2-6 TRBV15 ATSRGGLTSGSLPGANVLT
TRBJ2-1 TRBV12-3/TRBV12-4 ASSLWWGGLYSYNEQF
TRBJ2-3 TRBV13 ASSLWTGEMDTQY
TRBJ2-7 TRBV11-2 ASSFRRRARGGVEQY
TRBJ2-1 TRBV2 ASSTSPTSGQGYNEQF
TRBJ2-2 TRBV3-1 ASRKGQRLNTGELF
TRBJ1-1 TRBV20-1 SARGDPTEAF
TRBJ2-1 TRBV11-2 ASSFRTSGASEQF
TRBJ2-7 TRBV6-7 ASSPAGWYEQY
TRBJ2-1 TRBV14 ASSHLSGTYHNEQF
TRBJ2-7 TRBV6-6 ASHTGSYEQY
TRBJ1-1 TRBV29-1 SATTGTATTEAF
TRBJ2-3 TRBV28 ASSFSPARIDTQY
TRBJ2-7 TRBV7-9 ASSEWEYEQY
TRBJ2-1 TRBV7-2 ASSLGTGSSYNEQF
TRBJ2-5 TRBV20-1 SARVVAPYQETQY
TRBJ2-7 TRBV7-2 ASSFTGTSAIYEQY